Presented here are 18 T cell receptor beta chains from one specimen sequenced in a study of OX40 agonist ivuxolimab in advanced cancers. Here immunoSEQ multiplex PCR was the method, and the copy in TCRdb shows in-frame clones only, minus some. The profile shows about 20,000 clones, 70% to 90% of them singletons. The sample in question was CD4+ or CD8+ T cells sorted from blood, obtained in a trial of the OX40 agonist ivuxolimab. These TCRs come from an adult with an advanced solid tumor such as melanoma, head and neck, liver or kidney cancer.

The chain has TRBV18 and TRBJ2-6; D is undetermined. Trimming pared 2 bases from V and 0 bases from J, leaving 11 bases between. CDR1 KGHSH and CDR2 LQKENI come from the germline V gene. This CDR3 is built from 17 residues. The CDR3 spells CASSPEGPFSGANVLTF. The CDR3 DNA reads as TGTGCCAGCTCACCAGAAGGGCCCTTCTCTGGGGCCAACGTCCTGACTTTC. Together with reference TRBV18 and TRBJ2-6, the CDR3 gives the full variable domain: NAGVMQNPRHLVRRRGQEARLRCSPMKGHSHVYWYRQLPEEGLKFMVYLQKENIIDESGMPKERFSAEFPKEGPSILRIQQVVRGDSAAYFCASSPEGPFSGANVLTFGAGSRLTVL.

As regards this clone: The junction and the germline gene differ at one end; a read error may be behind it. The chain employs TRBV19 and TRBJ1-3; D remains unclear. Per germline, CDR1 LNHDA and CDR2 SQIVND (reference sequence). This CDR3 region has 15 residues. CDR3 region: CASSIRRSSGNIIYF. DNA of the CDR3: TGTGCCAGTAGTATTCGCCGGAGCTCTGGAAACATCATATATTTT.

The V call is TRBV18, the J call TRBJ2-7; 7 positions match TRBD2. This CDR3 contains 13 residues. V was pared by 2 bases and J by 3 bases, with 1 base of the junction left unmatched. Germline CDR1 KGHSH, CDR2 LQKENI. The CDR3 DNA reads TGTGCCAGCTCACCATCGGGAGGCTACGAGCAGTACTTC. This encodes CASSPSGGYEQYF.

The rearrangement joins TRBV11-2 to TRBJ2-7; D may be TRBD1 or TRBD2 (5 bases each). Trimming cost V 4 bases and J 0 bases, with 10 bases left between them. The germline V gene encodes CDR1 SGHAT and CDR2 FQNNGV. The CDR3 covers 14 residues. CDR3 DNA: TGTGCCAGCAGCTGGGACGGAAGCTCCTACGAGCAGTACTTC. It translates to CASSWDGSSYEQYF.

The V gene is TRBV5-1, the J gene TRBJ2-5, with TRBD1 as a possible D gene (7 bases). The CDR3 runs to 15 residues. The germline CDR1 and CDR2 sequences are SGHRS and YFSETQ. Trimming cost V 4 bases and J 5 bases, with 18 bases left between them. The chain's CDR3 is CASSQQGSSGETQYF. The CDR3 region has the DNA TGCGCCAGCAGCCAACAGGGGAGCAGCGGGGAGACCCAGTACTTC.

The table lists this clone with a count of one. The chain has TRBV4-2 and TRBJ2-1; 7 bases map to TRBD2. CDR3 size: 18 residues. Per germline, CDR1 LGHNA and CDR2 YNFKEQ. The trim removed 2 bases at V and 2 bases at J, leaving 12 bases unmatched. The CDR3 region has the DNA TGTGCCAGCAGCCAAACGGCCATTACTAGCGCCGCCTACAATGAGCAGTTCTTC. This sequence encodes CASSQTAITSAAYNEQFF.

This chain uses TRBV5-1 with TRBJ1-2, with D uncertain. The germline CDR1 and CDR2 sequences are SGHRS and YFSETQ. The germline V and J ends were trimmed by 1 base and 2 bases, with 12 bases remaining between them. This CDR3 comprises 15 residues. CDR3 protein: CASSLSGEENYGYTF. The CDR3 DNA reads as TGCGCCAGCAGCTTGTCCGGGGAGGAAAACTATGGCTACACCTTC.

CDR3 sequence reads: CASSLLQGAGNTIYF. CDR3 DNA: TGCGCCAGCAGCTTGCTACAGGGGGCTGGAAACACCATATATTTT. The rearrangement joins TRBV5-1 to TRBJ1-3, with 8 bases lining up with TRBD1. The CDR3 covers 15 residues. Unmatched junction bases numbered 2, after V lost 1 base and J lost 2 bases. Germline V gene lookup returns CDR1 SGHRS and CDR2 YFSETQ. The complete variable domain, with remaining parts taken from reference TRBV5-1 and TRBJ1-3, reads KAGVTQTPRYLIKTRGQQVTLSCSPISGHRSVSWYQQTPGQGLQFLFEYFSETQRNKGNFPGRFSGRQFSNSRSEMNVSTLELGDSALYLCASSLLQGAGNTIYFGEGSWLTVV.

This chain uses TRBV5-1 with TRBJ1-5; D remains unclear. The CDR3 is 13 amino acids. Deletions cut 6 bases from V and 7 bases from J, with 14 bases between. In germline, CDR1 is SGHRS, CDR2 YFSETQ. The CDR3 region has the DNA TGCGCCAGCACCGTCGAGGGTAACCAGCCCCAGCATTTT. Its translation is CASTVEGNQPQHF.

Comment on this clone: One end of the junction does not line up with germline, which may come from a read error. The chain links TRBV7-9 to TRBJ2-7; weak D call: TRBD2 (5 bases). CDR1 is SEHNR and CDR2 is FQNEAQ in the germline V gene (reference sequence). The CDR3 has 16 amino acids. The CDR3 DNA follows: TGCGCCAGCAGCCAAGATTGGACCCCCGGGGCCTACGAGCAGTACTTC. Encoded protein: CASSQDWTPGAYEQYF.

This clone was recorded once. The V gene is TRBV7-2, the J gene TRBJ2-7; D is perhaps TRBD1 or TRBD2 (5 bases each). Germline V gene sequence: CDR1 SGHTA, CDR2 FQGNSA. The CDR3 runs 12 residues. The chain's CDR3 is CCSGSSRYEQYF. DNA for the CDR3: TGTTGTTCAGGGTCTAGCCGGTACGAGCAGTACTTC. Variable domain in full (rest from reference TRBV7-2 and TRBJ2-7): GAGVSQSPSNKVTEKGKDVELRCDPISGHTALYWYRQSLGQGLEFLIYFQGNSAPDKSGLPSDRFSAERTGGSVSTLTIQRTQQEDSAVYLCCSGSSRYEQYFGPGTRLTVT.

The V call is TRBV25-1, the J call TRBJ2-5, with 9 positions matching TRBD1. Trimming took 2 bases from V and 5 from J; bases not matched to a gene: 6. The CDR3 is 15 amino acids. Germline V CDR1 and CDR2: MGHDK, SYGVNS. The CDR3 DNA follows: TGTGCCAGCAGTGAACAGGGACAGGGAGGGGAGACCCAGTACTTC. Its translation is CASSEQGQGGETQYF.

The J gene is TRBJ2-1, the V gene TRBV18; possibly TRBD2 for D (6 bases). V was clipped by 3 bases and J by 6 bases, with 15 bases between them. The CDR3 extends over 15 amino acids. Germline loops: CDR1 KGHSH, CDR2 LQKENI. CDR3 nucleotides: TGTGCCAGCTCACCCAGGCGGGGAGACGGCAATGAGCAGTTCTTC. Protein sequence: CASSPRRGDGNEQFF.

The rearrangement links TRBV5-6 to TRBJ2-3; TRBD1 aligns across 11 bases. Losses at the gene ends were 1 base for V and 3 bases for J; bases not matched to a gene: 10. This CDR3 contains 18 residues. Per the germline V gene, CDR1 is SGHDT and CDR2 is YYEEEE. The CDR3 sequence: CASSLWGTGTGGTDTQYF. The CDR3 DNA reads TGTGCCAGCAGCTTGTGGGGGACCGGGACAGGGGGAACAGATACGCAGTATTTT.

The chain uses TRBV19 and TRBJ2-3, with D possibly TRBD1 on 5 matching bases. V was clipped by 5 bases and J by 1 base, with 13 bases between them. The CDR3 totals 15 residues. Germline V gene sequence: CDR1 LNHDA, CDR2 SQIVND (reference sequence). CDR3 sequence (DNA): TGTGCCAGTAGTCAACAAGGGGTGGGCACAGATACGCAGTATTTT. Amino acids: CASSQQGVGTDTQYF.

The chain carries TRBV7-3 and TRBJ2-1; D is undetermined. The V end was cut by 4 bases, the J end by 2 bases, with 18 bases between. In germline, CDR1 is SGHTA, CDR2 FQGTGA. This CDR3 comprises 17 residues. The CDR3 region is CASSSRASPGPYNEQFF. The CDR3, as DNA: TGTGCCAGCAGCTCACGGGCCTCCCCGGGCCCCTACAATGAGCAGTTCTTC.

V is TRBV5-5 and J is TRBJ2-2; 12 positions agree with TRBD2. From germline, CDR1 is SGHKS and CDR2 YYEKEE (reference sequence). The CDR3 loop spans 17 amino acids. J lost 6 bases, V lost 0 bases, and 6 bases had no gene match. In DNA form, the CDR3 reads TGTGCCAGCAGCTTGGCCCCTAGCGGGAGGGCCTCCGGGGAGCTGTTTTTT. This codes for CASSLAPSGRASGELFF.

The chain uses TRBV25-1 and TRBJ2-3; D not certain. The CDR3 is 12 residues long. Between the trimmed V and J ends, which lost 5 bases and 7 bases, there was a span of 10 bases. CDR1 and CDR2 from the germline V gene are MGHDK and SYGVNS. Written as DNA, the CDR3 is TGTGCCAGCAGTTTCAACTGGTATACGCAGTATTTT. Its translation: CASSFNWYTQYF.